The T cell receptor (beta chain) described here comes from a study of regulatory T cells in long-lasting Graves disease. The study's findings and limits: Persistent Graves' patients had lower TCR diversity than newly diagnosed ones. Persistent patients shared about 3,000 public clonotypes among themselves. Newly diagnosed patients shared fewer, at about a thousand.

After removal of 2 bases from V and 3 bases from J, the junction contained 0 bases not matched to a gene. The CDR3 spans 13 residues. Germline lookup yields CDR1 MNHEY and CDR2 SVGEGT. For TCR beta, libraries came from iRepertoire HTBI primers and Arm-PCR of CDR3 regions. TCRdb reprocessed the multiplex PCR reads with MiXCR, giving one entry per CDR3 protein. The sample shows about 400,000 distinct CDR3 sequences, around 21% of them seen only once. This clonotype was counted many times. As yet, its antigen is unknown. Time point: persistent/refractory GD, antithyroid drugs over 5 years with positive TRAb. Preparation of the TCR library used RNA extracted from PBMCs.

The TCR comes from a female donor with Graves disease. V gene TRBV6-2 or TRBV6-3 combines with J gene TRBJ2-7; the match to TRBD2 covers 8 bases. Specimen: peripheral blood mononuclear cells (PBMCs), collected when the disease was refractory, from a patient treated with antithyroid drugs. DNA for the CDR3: TGTGCCAGCAGTTACGCGGGAGGCTACGAGCAGTACTTC. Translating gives CASSYAGGYEQYF.